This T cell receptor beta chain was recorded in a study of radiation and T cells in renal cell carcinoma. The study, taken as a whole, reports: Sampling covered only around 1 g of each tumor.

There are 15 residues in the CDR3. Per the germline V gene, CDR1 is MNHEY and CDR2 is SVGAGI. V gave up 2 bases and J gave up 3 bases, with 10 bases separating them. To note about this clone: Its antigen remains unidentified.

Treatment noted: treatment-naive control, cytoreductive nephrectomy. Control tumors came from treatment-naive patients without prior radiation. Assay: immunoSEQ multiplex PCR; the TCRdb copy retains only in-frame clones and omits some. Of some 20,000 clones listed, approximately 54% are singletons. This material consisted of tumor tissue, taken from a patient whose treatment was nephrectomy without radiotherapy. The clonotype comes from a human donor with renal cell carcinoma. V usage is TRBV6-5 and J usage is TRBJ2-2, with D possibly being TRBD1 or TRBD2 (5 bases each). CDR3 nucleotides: TGTGCCAGCAGTTACGGTGGGGGTTACACCGGGGAGCTGTTTTTT. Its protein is CASSYGGGYTGELFF.